This T cell receptor (beta chain) was retrieved from a study of blood T cells in healthy people across ages. Combining a sample-barcoded 5' primer with a J-beta primer mix, a second PCR ran for roughly 6 to 12 cycles. Unique molecular identifiers of 12 random nucleotides labeled each cDNA. MiXCR was run by TCRdb on the 5' RACE reads, yielding one entry per CDR3 protein. The sample gives about 580,000 distinct CDR3 sequences, roughly 48% of which show up once; 20% to 25% is in the top ten. This clonotype was seen a handful of times. The TCR originated in a man older than 75 in good health. The sample consisted of blood.

Here the CDR3 DNA reads TGTGCCAGCTCACCTGCCGTAGATTCACCCCTCCACTTT. Translated, it gives CASSPAVDSPLHF. The genes are TRBV18 and TRBJ1-6, with no clear D. The germline V and J ends were trimmed by 3 bases and 8 bases, with 8 bases remaining between them. Germline CDR1 KGHSH, CDR2 LQKENI. The CDR3 consists of 13 residues. Using reference TRBV18 and TRBJ1-6 for the parts outside the CDR3, the full variable domain is NAGVMQNPRHLVRRRGQEARLRCSPMKGHSHVYWYRQLPEEGLKFMVYLQKENIIDESGMPKERFSAEFPKEGPSILRIQQVVRGDSAAYFCASSPAVDSPLHFGNGTRLTVT.